These T cell receptor beta chains were read from a single sample in a study of vaccination effects on CD4 cells after COVID-19. Method: immunoSEQ multiplex PCR; TCRdb's copy keeps in-frame clones and lacks some. This sample yields 63,000 or so clones, of which 65% to 75% are seen a single time; 5% to 6% belongs to the top ten. No antigen has been identified for these receptors. This specimen consisted of CD4+ T cells from PBMCs cultured with HIV peptides, obtained before COVID-19 vaccination. The receptor set was obtained from a human donor who had a prior SARS-CoV-2 infection. The CDR3 runs from the conserved cysteine through the conserved F or W. D genes are given only for firm matches. A row's size may be missing; if present it is once, few, many or a size class.

d_call clone_size j_call v_call cdr3_aa cdr3_nt
. . TRBJ1-2 TRBV7-2 CASSSTVFGGYTF TGTGCCAGCAGCTCGACGGTTTTTGGGGGCTACACCTTC
. once TRBJ1-5 TRBV30 CAWSGQNNQPQHF TGTGCCTGGAGTGGACAGAACAATCAGCCCCAGCATTTT
. . TRBJ2-7 TRBV7-2 CASSRDRNSYEQYF TGTGCCAGCAGCCGGGACCGAAACTCCTACGAGCAGTACTTC
. . TRBJ2-2 TRBV11-2 CASSIRLVHSEVTGELFF TGTGCCAGCAGCATACGACTAGTCCATTCAGAGGTCACCGGGGAGCTGTTTTTT
TRBD1 . TRBJ2-7 TRBV27 CATGTDLTVQYF TGTGCCACCGGGACAGACTTAACTGTCCAGTACTTC
. . TRBJ2-5 TRBV5-1 CASSVQRGQETQYF TGCGCCAGCAGCGTGCAACGGGGACAAGAGACCCAGTACTTC
. few TRBJ1-3 TRBV29-1 CSVESNGNTIYF TGCAGCGTTGAAAGCAATGGAAACACCATATATTTT
. . TRBJ2-3 TRBV18 CASSPTLQTGTDTQYF TGTGCCAGCTCACCAACGTTACAGACTGGCACAGATACGCAGTATTTT
. . TRBJ2-7 TRBV7-8 CASSLLAGYEQYF TGTGCCAGCAGCTTATTGGCAGGCTACGAGCAGTACTTC
. few TRBJ2-5 TRBV3-1/TRBV3-2 CASSHRTQETQYF TGTGCCAGCAGTCACAGGACCCAAGAGACCCAGTACTTC
. . TRBJ1-4 TRBV5-1 CASSLTIGGDEKLFF TGCGCCAGCAGCTTGACTATCGGGGGGGATGAAAAACTGTTTTTT
TRBD1 . TRBJ2-5 TRBV5-4 CASSPWTGGAQTQYF TGTGCCAGCAGCCCCTGGACAGGGGGGGCCCAGACCCAGTACTTC
TRBD2 . TRBJ2-5 TRBV11-3 CASSLRSTSGETQYF TGTGCCAGCAGCTTACGTTCGACTAGCGGCGAGACCCAGTACTTC
TRBD2 . TRBJ2-3 TRBV3-1/TRBV3-2 CAGLAGETDTQYF TGTGCCGGACTAGCGGGGGAGACAGATACGCAGTATTTT
TRBD1 . TRBJ2-5 TRBV5-5 CASSQTGLETQYF TGTGCCAGCAGCCAGACAGGGTTGGAGACCCAGTACTTC
TRBD2 . TRBJ2-3 TRBV7-3 CASSSDSGGGPDTQYF TGTGCCAGCAGCTCGGATAGCGGGGGAGGGCCAGATACGCAGTATTTT